Below are 32 T cell receptor beta chains sequenced from a single sample in a study of tumor-infiltrating lymphocytes in primary liver carcinoma. It was unsorted whole blood that yielded blood RNA, and germline DNA was also extracted. Production of TCR beta cDNA used around 0.45 ug total RNA together with a constant-region primer. Slightly modified ARM-PCR with three nested multiplex PCR rounds yielded TCR beta libraries. For roughly 10 cycles apiece, the opening two PCR rounds ran with TRBV1-TRBV30 forward primers and a C-beta reverse primer. In TCRdb, the multiplex PCR reads were re-called with MiXCR into one record per CDR3 protein. The repertoire holds fewer than 350,000 distinct CDR3 sequences, with about 62% as singletons. Sequenced input: peripheral blood. All receptors come from a middle-aged man with primary liver carcinoma and hepatitis B virus infection.

With regard to this clonotype: Since a much larger clone is just one base distant, this may be a read error. V usage is TRBV12-3 or TRBV12-4 and J usage is TRBJ2-1; a possible D gene is TRBD1 (6 bases). The V end was cut by 4 bases, the J end by 6 bases, with 16 bases between. CDR3 length: 15 amino acids. CDR3 sequence: CASSSIRGQINEQFF. The CDR3, as DNA: TGTGCCAGCAGTTCAATTAGAGGACAGATCAATGAGCAGTTCTTC.

The rearrangement links TRBV29-1 to TRBJ1-4; no definite D call. This CDR3 has 14 amino acids. Trimming cost V 7 bases and J 1 base, with 13 bases left between them. Germline CDR1 and CDR2: SQVTM and ANQGSEA. CDR3 sequence (DNA): TGCAGCGGGGGAGGGTCGGGAACTAATGAAAAACTGTTTTTT. Its translation: CSGGGSGTNEKLFF.

For this clonotype: One end of the junction does not line up with germline, which may come from a read error. This chain joins TRBV7-9 and TRBJ1-2, with TRBD1 matching 7 bases. This CDR3 has 13 amino acids. Germline values: CDR1 SEHNR, CDR2 FQNEAQ (reference sequence). The CDR3 DNA follows: TGTACCAGCAGCTTGACAGGGAACTATGGCTACACCTTC. As protein: CTSSLTGNYGYTF.

A few counts support this clonotype. This chain links TRBV5-1 with TRBJ1-1, with 7 bases that match TRBD1. The germline V gene encodes CDR1 SGHRS and CDR2 YFSETQ. The ends lost 4 bases at V and 0 bases at J; junction bases unmatched: 6. This CDR3 comprises 15 residues. In DNA form, the CDR3 reads TGCGCCAGCAGCGCATGGACAGGATTGAACACTGAAGCTTTCTTT. Protein: CASSAWTGLNTEAFF.

The V and J genes are TRBV5-4 and TRBJ1-4, with a tentative D call TRBD1 (5 bases). The CDR3 contains 14 residues. Germline V gives CDR1 SGHNT, CDR2 YYREEE (reference sequence). Between the trimmed V and J ends, which lost 4 bases and 3 bases, there was a span of 10 bases. This chain's CDR3 is CASSPTGPNEKLFF. DNA of the CDR3: TGTGCCAGCAGCCCTACAGGACCTAATGAAAAACTGTTTTTT. The variable domain in full, with the rest retrieved from reference TRBV5-4 and TRBJ1-4, is ETGVTQSPTHLIKTRGQQVTLRCSSQSGHNTVSWYQQALGQGPQFIFQYYREEENGRGNFPPRFSGLQFPNYSSELNVNALELDDSALYLCASSPTGPNEKLFFGSGTQLSVL.

This clonotype was observed at least ten times. The rearrangement joins TRBV11-2 to TRBJ2-1, with TRBD2 matching over 8 bases. Germline V lookup: CDR1 SGHAT, CDR2 FQNNGV. The CDR3 loop spans 17 amino acids. Unmatched junction bases numbered 20, after V lost 4 bases and J lost 12 bases. The CDR3 DNA sequence: TGTGCCAGCAGCTCGACGGCGGGGGGCATCGCAGCTCTGGCGCAGTTCTTC. The encoded protein is CASSSTAGGIAALAQFF.

This chain uses TRBV19 with TRBJ1-1; D is uncertain. The V and J ends lost 5 bases and 10 bases respectively, with 23 bases between them. The length of the CDR3 is 15 residues. CDR1 is LNHDA, CDR2 SQIVND, per germline (reference sequence). CDR3 sequence reads: CASSEAGGARSRAFF. CDR3 bases: TGTGCCAGTAGTGAGGCAGGCGGAGCGAGGAGTAGAGCTTTCTTT.

J is TRBJ2-7 and V is TRBV5-6, with D perhaps TRBD1 or TRBD2 (7 bases each). Between the trimmed V and J ends, which lost 4 bases and 7 bases, there was a span of 24 bases. The CDR3 consists of 16 residues. Per germline, CDR1 SGHDT and CDR2 YYEEEE. CDR3 sequence reads: CASSLGLGQAAREQYF. As DNA, the CDR3 is TGTGCCAGCAGCCTCGGACTAGGACAGGCGGCGAGAGAGCAGTACTTC.

This clonotype was detected ten times or more. The V call is TRBV29-1, the J call TRBJ2-5; 10 bases align to TRBD2. CDR1 and CDR2 from the germline V gene are SQVTM and ANQGSEA. Trimming cost V 1 base and J 2 bases; bases outside gene matches: 4. The length of the CDR3 is 15 residues. The CDR3, as DNA: TGCAGCGTTGAAGTTGGACTAGCGGAGCAAGAGACCCAGTACTTC. Amino acid sequence: CSVEVGLAEQETQYF.

The CDR3 here is CASSFGLAGVTSCYEQYF. The CDR3 DNA follows: TGTGCCAGCAGCTTTGGACTAGCGGGAGTCACCAGCTGCTACGAGCAGTACTTC. This rearrangement joins TRBV5-6 to TRBJ2-7; 13 positions agree with TRBD2. V shed 2 bases and J 3 bases; nucleotides not matched to a gene: 11. This CDR3 region has 18 residues. Germline CDR1 and CDR2: SGHDT and YYEEEE.

The rearrangement uses TRBV7-3 and TRBJ2-1; D might be TRBD1 (5 bases). This CDR3 has 13 residues. V was pared by 7 bases and J by 5 bases, with 12 bases between. From germline, CDR1 is SGHTA and CDR2 FQGTGA. CDR3 nucleotides: TGTGCCAGCACCCTCGGACACAACAATGAGCAGTTCTTC. Its translation: CASTLGHNNEQFF.

This chain links TRBV6-6 with TRBJ1-5; D is uncertain. Germline V gives CDR1 MNHNY, CDR2 SVGAGI (reference sequence). The CDR3 is 13 amino acids. Trimming pared 6 bases from V and 4 bases from J, leaving 10 bases between. In nucleotides, the CDR3 is TGTGCCAGCAGCGACGGGATTAATCAGCCCCAGCATTTT. This encodes CASSDGINQPQHF.

Remarks on this clonotype: At one end the junction does not follow the germline gene, possibly because of a read error. The genes are TRBV4-3 and TRBJ2-2; 8 nucleotides match TRBD2. The CDR3 spans 15 residues. Germline V gene data show CDR1 as LGHNA and CDR2 as YSLEER. Here the CDR3 reads CANSQAGGRTGELFF. CDR3 nucleotides: TGCGCCAACAGCCAAGCAGGCGGGAGGACCGGGGAACTGTTTTTT.

This clonotype was detected many times. The V and J genes are TRBV6-5 and TRBJ2-7, with TRBD1 matching 10 bases. The germline V gene has CDR1 MNHEY and CDR2 SVGAGI. V dropped 7 bases and J dropped 4; count of bases not matched to a gene: 10. The CDR3 consists of 15 residues. CDR3 DNA sequence: TGTGCCAGCACCCGACTTCCGGGACAGGGGTACGAGCAGTACTTC. This translates into CASTRLPGQGYEQYF.

To note about this clonotype: One junction end disagrees with the germline gene, perhaps due to a read error. V is TRBV6-2 or TRBV6-3 and J is TRBJ1-5, with D perhaps TRBD1 (5 bases). Germline V gene data show CDR1 as MNHEY and CDR2 as SVGEGT. This CDR3 contains 13 residues. Here the CDR3 reads CSSSRGGQQPQHF. CDR3 nucleotides: TGTTCCAGCAGTCGAGGAGGACAACAGCCCCAGCATTTT.

The chain combines TRBV10-3 with TRBJ2-3; possibly TRBD2 for D (5 bases). V was shortened by 3 bases and J by 0 bases, with 10 bases between the two germline ends. CDR3 length equals 15 residues. Germline V gives CDR1 ENHRY, CDR2 SYGVKD. CDR3 nucleotides: TGTGCCATCAGTGATGGCAGGACTAGCACAGATACGCAGTATTTT. Translation gives CAISDGRTSTDTQYF.

There are many counts of this clonotype. This chain joins TRBV6-1 and TRBJ1-6; perhaps TRBD1 as D (6 bases). The CDR3 runs to 13 residues. The V end was cut by 10 bases, the J end by 8 bases, with 15 bases between. Per the germline V gene, CDR1 is MNHNS and CDR2 is SASEGT. CDR3 bases: TGTGCCATCCAGCAGGGGCTCGATTCACCCCTCCACTTT. Amino acid sequence: CAIQQGLDSPLHF.

With respect to this clonotype: It may be a read error: a sequence one base away is much more abundant. The chain carries TRBV5-4 and TRBJ2-1, with 7 nucleotides matching TRBD2. Germline assignment: CDR1 SGHNT and CDR2 YYREEE (reference sequence). CDR3 size: 18 residues. This CDR3 is CASSLRSGTESSYNEQSF. The CDR3 bases are TGTGCCAGCAGCTTGAGGAGCGGGACTGAGAGCTCCTACAATGAGCAGTCCTTC.

The chain has TRBV29-1 and TRBJ2-7, with D tentatively TRBD1 (6 bases). V lost 7 bases and J lost 1, with 14 bases in between. The CDR3 runs 13 residues. CDR1 is SQVTM and CDR2 is ANQGSEA in the germline V gene. For the CDR3, the DNA is TGCAGCGCTGCCAGGACAGTTTCCTACGAGCAGTACTTC. Translated: CSAARTVSYEQYF.

Points on this clonotype: At one boundary the junction diverges from the germline segment, which might be a read error. The rearrangement uses TRBV6-1 and TRBJ2-7; tentatively, D is TRBD1 (5 bases). The CDR3 spans 13 residues. CDR1 and CDR2 from the germline V gene are MNHNS and SASEGT. The CDR3 spells CASSEQGSYKQYF. CDR3 coding DNA: TGTGCCAGCAGTGAACAGGGATCCTACAAGCAGTACTTC.

This rearrangement joins TRBV10-2 to TRBJ2-3; no reliable D call. CDR1 and CDR2 from the germline V gene are WSHSY and SAAADI. This CDR3 is 11 amino acids long. CDR3 DNA: TGCGTCAACAGACACACAGATACGCAGTATTTT. It yields the protein CVNRHTDTQYF.

Comment on this clonotype: A read error may be the cause here, since a much bigger clone is one base away. The chain uses TRBV6-1 and TRBJ1-1, with D maybe TRBD1 (5 bases). Trimming took 7 bases from V and 0 from J, leaving 12 bases between them. Germline loops: CDR1 MNHNS, CDR2 SASEGT. The CDR3 consists of 14 residues. The chain's CDR3 is CASIQGTVNTEAFF. For the CDR3, the DNA is TGTGCCAGCATCCAAGGGACGGTGAACACTGAAGCTTTCTTT.

Notes on this clonotype: One junction end disagrees with the germline gene, perhaps due to a read error. This chain connects TRBV7-9 to TRBJ2-2; D may be TRBD1 or TRBD2 (5 bases each). Per the germline V gene, CDR1 is SEHNR and CDR2 is FQNEAQ (reference sequence). The length of the CDR3 is 18 residues. CDR3 nucleotides: TGTGCCAGCACCGTTCCTGATTGGGGCAGTCCGAACACCGGGGAGCTGCTTTTT. This gives the protein CASTVPDWGSPNTGELLF.

The chain recombines TRBV5-1 with TRBJ1-1; a possible D gene is TRBD1 (6 bases). CDR3 length: 15 residues. V gave up 5 bases and J gave up 1 base, with 15 bases separating them. Germline lookup yields CDR1 SGHRS and CDR2 YFSETQ. CDR3 protein: CASSITGQENTEAFF. Written as DNA, the CDR3 is TGCGCCAGCAGTATAACAGGGCAGGAGAACACTGAAGCTTTCTTT.

This clonotype was recorded a few times. The chain links TRBV5-1 to TRBJ1-1; no clear D. The CDR3 consists of 13 residues. Trimming took 2 bases from V and 7 from J, leaving 12 bases between them. Germline CDR1 reads SGHRS; CDR2 reads YFSETQ. CDR3 protein: CASSFTQTGEAFF. The DNA for the CDR3 is TGCGCCAGCAGCTTTACCCAAACCGGTGAAGCTTTCTTT. Full variable domain (outside the CDR3, taken from reference TRBV5-1 and TRBJ1-1): KAGVTQTPRYLIKTRGQQVTLSCSPISGHRSVSWYQQTPGQGLQFLFEYFSETQRNKGNFPGRFSGRQFSNSRSEMNVSTLELGDSALYLCASSFTQTGEAFFGQGTRLTVV.

This clonotype appeared many times. The chain uses TRBV29-1 and TRBJ2-3; a weak D match, TRBD2 (5 bases). The V and J ends lost 4 bases and 3 bases respectively, with 5 bases between them. CDR3 size: 11 residues. Germline V gives CDR1 SQVTM, CDR2 ANQGSEA. The CDR3 reads CSVGGTDTQYF. CDR3 sequence (DNA): TGCAGCGTTGGAGGGACAGATACGCAGTATTTT.

The V call is TRBV29-1, the J call TRBJ2-5; 10 bases are a match to TRBD1. V dropped 6 bases and J dropped 9; count of bases not matched to a gene: 7. From germline, CDR1 is SQVTM and CDR2 ANQGSEA. CDR3 length: 12 amino acids. The DNA for the CDR3 is TGCAGCGTCGTGGACAGGGGGGAGGCCCAGTACTTC. It translates to CSVVDRGEAQYF.

V gene TRBV5-1 combines with J gene TRBJ2-7; D ambiguous. V lost 3 bases and J 5 bases, leaving 15 bases between the germline ends. In germline, CDR1 is SGHRS, CDR2 YFSETQ. The CDR3 loop spans 14 amino acids. As DNA, the CDR3 is TGCGCCAGCAGCTCTACCCCTCCTCTCGACGAGCAGTACTTC. Its protein is CASSSTPPLDEQYF.

A remark on this clonotype: A junction boundary mismatches the germline segment, possibly from a read error. V is TRBV6-2 or TRBV6-3 and J is TRBJ1-2; unclear D gene. Germline values: CDR1 MNHEY, CDR2 SVGEGT. CDR3 length equals 16 residues. This CDR3 is CASSNSTANPWDGYTF. In DNA, the CDR3 is TGTGCCAGCAGTAACTCGACCGCTAATCCGTGGGATGGCTACACCTTC.

Regarding this clonotype: At one boundary the junction diverges from the germline segment, which might be a read error. The chain couples TRBV7-9 to TRBJ1-6, with TRBD1 identical over 7 bases. The CDR3 contains 14 residues. Germline assignment: CDR1 SEHNR and CDR2 FQNEAQ (reference sequence). CDR3 loop: CTSSLGGQDSPLHF. DNA for the CDR3: TGTACCAGCAGCTTAGGGGGCCAGGATTCACCCCTCCACTTT.

With regard to this clonotype: This could be a read error, since a much larger clone is one nucleotide away. This rearrangement joins TRBV29-1 to TRBJ1-5; tentative D call: TRBD1 (6 bases). The CDR3 covers 13 residues. Germline loops: CDR1 SQVTM, CDR2 ANQGSEA. Trimming took off 4 bases at V and 3 bases at J, with 10 bases between the two ends. The CDR3 loop reads CSVARGNNQPQHF. CDR3 bases: TGCAGCGTTGCCAGGGGTAACAATCAGCCCCAGCATTTT.

The V gene is TRBV4-1, the J gene TRBJ1-3; a possible D gene is TRBD1 (6 bases). The CDR3 extends over 16 amino acids. The V end lost 7 bases, the J end lost 2 bases, and 18 bases lay between the germline ends. Germline-derived CDR1 and CDR2 are MGHRA and YSYEKL. This chain's CDR3 is CASNSGTGLPGNTIYF. The CDR3 DNA reads TGCGCCAGCAATTCGGGTACAGGGCTCCCTGGAAACACCATATATTTT.